This passage covers 7 T cell receptor beta chains from one sample sequenced in a study of blood T cell repertoires in COVID-19. Produced via immunoSEQ multiplex PCR; TCRdb's table is partial and in-frame only. The sample lists about 320,000 clones; 85% were seen once. The sequenced material came from PBMCs or T cells enriched from blood (not recorded which). These receptors were collected from a woman aged 25-40 years who had been exposed to COVID-19.

This clone came up once. CDR3 residues: CASSQPNTPRGYTF. Here the CDR3 DNA reads TGTGCCAGCAGCCAACCTAATACACCGCGGGGCTACACCTTC. V is TRBV4-2 and J is TRBJ1-2; D remains ambiguous. Trimming stripped 2 bases from V and 8 bases from J, with 15 bases between. This CDR3 region has 14 residues. From germline, CDR1 is LGHNA and CDR2 YNFKEQ.

The V and J genes are TRBV4-1 and TRBJ1-1; 7 positions agree with TRBD1. CDR1 MGHRA and CDR2 YSYEKL come from the germline V gene. The length of the CDR3 is 17 residues. J lost 2 bases, V lost 2 bases, and 11 bases had no gene match. CDR3 nucleotides: TGCGCCAGCAGCCAACCAATATCTAGGGACAGAAACACTGAAGCTTTCTTT. This codes for CASSQPISRDRNTEAFF.

The chain combines TRBV3-1 (or the pseudogene TRBV3-2) with TRBJ2-1; D is ambiguous. This CDR3 has 16 amino acids. Germline V gene data show CDR1 as LGHDT and CDR2 as YNNKEL (reference sequence). Trimming stripped 0 bases from V and 4 bases from J, with 13 bases between. The CDR3: CASSQDSQVGYNEQFF. The CDR3 nucleotides are TGTGCCAGCAGCCAAGATTCCCAGGTAGGATACAATGAGCAGTTCTTC.

The chain combines TRBV6-2 or TRBV6-3 with TRBJ1-6; TRBD1 might be the D (6 bases). The CDR3 totals 16 residues. Germline V CDR1 and CDR2: MNHEY, SVGEGT. V was clipped by 0 bases and J by 9 bases, with 15 bases between them. The CDR3 DNA reads as TGTGCCAGCAGTTACTCGACGACAGGATTTCGTTCACCCCTCCACTTT. This codes for CASSYSTTGFRSPLHF.

The chain recombines TRBV9 with TRBJ2-1; no reliable D call. The ends were cut back, 4 bases at V and 4 bases at J, with 9 bases in the middle. CDR3 length equals 13 residues. From germline, CDR1 is SGDLS and CDR2 YYNGEE. The CDR3 bases are TGTGCCAGCAGCCTAGACGAGTACAATGAGCAGTTCTTC. Its protein product is CASSLDEYNEQFF.

This clone has only one observation. The V gene is TRBV5-1, the J gene TRBJ2-1, with TRBD2 matching over 10 bases. The V and J ends lost 7 bases and 4 bases, in that order; junction bases with no gene match: 11. Germline lookup yields CDR1 SGHRS and CDR2 YFSETQ. CDR3 length: 16 amino acids. The CDR3 DNA sequence: TGCGCCAGCTCGCAAGGGGTAGCGGGGGGTTACAATGAGCAGTTCTTC. It encodes CASSQGVAGGYNEQFF.

The chain is built from TRBV9 and TRBJ2-5; 10 bases match TRBD1. The ends lost 3 bases at V and 3 bases at J; junction bases unmatched: 11. CDR1 and CDR2 from the germline V gene are SGDLS and YYNGEE. The CDR3 has 17 residues. The CDR3 sequence is CASSARTGTGAKETQYF. CDR3 DNA: TGTGCCAGCAGCGCGAGGACCGGGACAGGGGCCAAAGAGACCCAGTACTTC.